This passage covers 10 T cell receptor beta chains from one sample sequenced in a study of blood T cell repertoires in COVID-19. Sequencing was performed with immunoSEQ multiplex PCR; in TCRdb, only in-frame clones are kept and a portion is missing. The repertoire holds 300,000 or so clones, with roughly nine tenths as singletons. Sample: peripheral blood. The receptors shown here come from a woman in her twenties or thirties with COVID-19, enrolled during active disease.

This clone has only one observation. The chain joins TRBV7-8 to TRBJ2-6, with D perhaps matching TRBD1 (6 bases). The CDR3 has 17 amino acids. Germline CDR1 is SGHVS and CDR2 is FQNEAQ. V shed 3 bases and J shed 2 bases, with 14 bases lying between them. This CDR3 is CASSFTGKRAGANVLTF. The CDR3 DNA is TGTGCCAGCAGCTTCACAGGGAAGAGGGCTGGGGCCAACGTCCTGACTTTC.

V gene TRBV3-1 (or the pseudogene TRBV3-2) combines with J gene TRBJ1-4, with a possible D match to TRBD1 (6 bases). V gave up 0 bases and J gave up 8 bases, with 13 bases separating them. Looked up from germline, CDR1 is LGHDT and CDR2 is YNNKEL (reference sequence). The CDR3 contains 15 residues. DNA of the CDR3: TGTGCCAGCAGCCAAGATTGGGGGCAGGGGGAAAAACTGTTTTTT. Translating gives CASSQDWGQGEKLFF.

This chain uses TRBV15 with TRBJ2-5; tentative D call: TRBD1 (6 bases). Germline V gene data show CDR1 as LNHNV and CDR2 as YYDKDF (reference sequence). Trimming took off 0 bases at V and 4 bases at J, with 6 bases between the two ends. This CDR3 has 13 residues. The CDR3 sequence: CATSREQGETQYF. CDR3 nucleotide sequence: TGTGCCACCAGCAGAGAACAGGGAGAGACCCAGTACTTC.

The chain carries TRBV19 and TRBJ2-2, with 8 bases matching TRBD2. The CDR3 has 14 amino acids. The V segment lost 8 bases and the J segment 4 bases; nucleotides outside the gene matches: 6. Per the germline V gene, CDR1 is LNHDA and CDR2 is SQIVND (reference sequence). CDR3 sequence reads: CASSGLGGTGELFF. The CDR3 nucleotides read TGTGCCAGTTCGGGACTAGGAGGCACCGGGGAGCTGTTTTTT.

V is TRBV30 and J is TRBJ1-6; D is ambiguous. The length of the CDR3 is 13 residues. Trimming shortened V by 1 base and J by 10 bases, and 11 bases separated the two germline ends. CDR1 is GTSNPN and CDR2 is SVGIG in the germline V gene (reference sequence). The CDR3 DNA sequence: TGTGCCTGGAGTGCGGTTGAGGAATCACCCCTCCACTTT. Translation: CAWSAVEESPLHF.

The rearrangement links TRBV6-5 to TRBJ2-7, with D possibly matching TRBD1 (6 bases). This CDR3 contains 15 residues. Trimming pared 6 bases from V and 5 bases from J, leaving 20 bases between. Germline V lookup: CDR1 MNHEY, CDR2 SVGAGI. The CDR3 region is CASRTAGTKTHEQYF. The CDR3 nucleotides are TGTGCCAGCAGAACCGCCGGGACAAAAACCCACGAGCAGTACTTC.

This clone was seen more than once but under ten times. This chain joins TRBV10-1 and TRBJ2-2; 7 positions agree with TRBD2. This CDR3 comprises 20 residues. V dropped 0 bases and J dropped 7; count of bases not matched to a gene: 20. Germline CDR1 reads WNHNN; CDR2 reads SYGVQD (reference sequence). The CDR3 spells CASSESSSLAAVSRGGELFF. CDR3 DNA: TGCGCCAGCAGTGAGTCTTCTTCGCTAGCGGCCGTCAGTAGGGGCGGGGAGCTGTTTTTT.

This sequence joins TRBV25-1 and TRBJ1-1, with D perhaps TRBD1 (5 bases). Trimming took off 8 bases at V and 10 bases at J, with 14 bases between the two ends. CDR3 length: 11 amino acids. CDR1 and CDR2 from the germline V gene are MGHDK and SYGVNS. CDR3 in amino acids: CASGRGFGAFF. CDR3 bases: TGTGCCAGCGGGAGGGGTTTTGGAGCTTTCTTT.

This CDR3 reads CAISEGTSGRSYNEQFF. CDR3 in DNA: TGTGCCATCAGTGAAGGGACTAGCGGGAGGTCCTACAATGAGCAGTTCTTC. This chain joins TRBV10-3 and TRBJ2-1, with 15 bases identical to TRBD2. CDR3 size: 17 residues. The junction had 1 base not matched to a gene; V was cut back by 3 bases and J by 1 base. The germline gives CDR1 ENHRY, CDR2 SYGVKD.

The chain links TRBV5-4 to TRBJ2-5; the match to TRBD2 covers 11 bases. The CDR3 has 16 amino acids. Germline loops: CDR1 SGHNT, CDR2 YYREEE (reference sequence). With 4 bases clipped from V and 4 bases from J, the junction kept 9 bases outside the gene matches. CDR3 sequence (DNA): TGTGCCAGCAGCGTTGGTAGCGGGAGGGCAAGAGAGACCCAGTACTTC. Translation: CASSVGSGRARETQYF.